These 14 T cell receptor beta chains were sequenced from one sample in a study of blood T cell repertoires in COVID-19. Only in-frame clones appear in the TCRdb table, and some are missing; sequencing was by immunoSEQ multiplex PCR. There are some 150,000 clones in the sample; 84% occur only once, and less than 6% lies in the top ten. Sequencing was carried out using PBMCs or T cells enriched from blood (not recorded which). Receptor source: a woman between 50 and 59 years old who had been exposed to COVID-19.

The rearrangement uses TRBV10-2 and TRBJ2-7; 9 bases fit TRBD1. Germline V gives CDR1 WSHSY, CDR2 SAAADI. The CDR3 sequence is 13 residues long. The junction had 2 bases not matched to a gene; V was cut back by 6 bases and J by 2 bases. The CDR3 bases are TGCGCCAGCAGGGACAGGGGTACCTACGAGCAGTACTTC. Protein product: CASRDRGTYEQYF.

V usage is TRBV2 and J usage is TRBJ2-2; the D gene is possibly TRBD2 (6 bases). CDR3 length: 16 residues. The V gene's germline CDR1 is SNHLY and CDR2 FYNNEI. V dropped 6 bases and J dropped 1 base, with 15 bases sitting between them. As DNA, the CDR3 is TGTGCCAGCAGGTGGATGCTTAGCGGGAACACCGGGGAGCTGTTTTTT. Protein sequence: CASRWMLSGNTGELFF.

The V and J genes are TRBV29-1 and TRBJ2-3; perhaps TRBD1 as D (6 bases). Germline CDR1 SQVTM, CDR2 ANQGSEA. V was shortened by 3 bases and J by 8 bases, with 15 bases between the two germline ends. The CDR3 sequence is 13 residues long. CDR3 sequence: CSVDQGLKGTQYF. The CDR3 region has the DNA TGCAGCGTTGATCAGGGGCTCAAGGGTACGCAGTATTTT.

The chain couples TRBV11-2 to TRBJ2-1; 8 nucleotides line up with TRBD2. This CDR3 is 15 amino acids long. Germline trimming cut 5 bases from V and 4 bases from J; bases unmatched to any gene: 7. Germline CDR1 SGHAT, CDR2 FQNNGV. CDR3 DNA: TGTGCCAGCAGCCCTCTAGCGGGTCTATACAATGAGCAGTTCTTC. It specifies CASSPLAGLYNEQFF. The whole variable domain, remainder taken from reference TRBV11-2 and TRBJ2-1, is EAGVAQSPRYKIIEKRQSVAFWCNPISGHATLYWYQQILGQGPKLLIQFQNNGVVDDSQLPKDRFSAERLKGVDSTLKIQPAKLEDSAVYLCASSPLAGLYNEQFFGPGTRLTVL.

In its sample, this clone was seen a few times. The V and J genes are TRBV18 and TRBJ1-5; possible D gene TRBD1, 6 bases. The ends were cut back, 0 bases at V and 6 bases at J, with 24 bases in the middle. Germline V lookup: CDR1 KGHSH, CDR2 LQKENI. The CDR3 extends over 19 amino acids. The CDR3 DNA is TGTGCCAGCTCACCACCGCGGAACAGGGTCACCGTCCCAACTCAGCCCCAGCATTTT. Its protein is CASSPPRNRVTVPTQPQHF.

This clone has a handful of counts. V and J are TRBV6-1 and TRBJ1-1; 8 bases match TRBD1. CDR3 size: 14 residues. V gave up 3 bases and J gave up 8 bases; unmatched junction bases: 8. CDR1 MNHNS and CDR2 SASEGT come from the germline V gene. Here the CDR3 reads CASSETSRDREAFF. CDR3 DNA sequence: TGTGCCAGCAGTGAGACCTCCCGGGACAGGGAAGCTTTCTTT.

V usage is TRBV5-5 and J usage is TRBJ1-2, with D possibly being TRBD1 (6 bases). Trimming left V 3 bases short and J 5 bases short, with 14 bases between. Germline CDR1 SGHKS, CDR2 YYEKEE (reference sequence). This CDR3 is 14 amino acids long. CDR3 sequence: CASSWGGQRYGYTF. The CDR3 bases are TGTGCCAGCAGCTGGGGGGGGCAGAGATATGGCTACACCTTC.

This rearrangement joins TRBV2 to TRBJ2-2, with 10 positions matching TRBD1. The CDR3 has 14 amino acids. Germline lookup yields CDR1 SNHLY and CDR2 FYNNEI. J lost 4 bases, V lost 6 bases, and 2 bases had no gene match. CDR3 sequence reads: CASRDRGVTGELFF. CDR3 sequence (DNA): TGTGCCAGCAGGGACAGGGGGGTCACCGGGGAGCTGTTTTTT.

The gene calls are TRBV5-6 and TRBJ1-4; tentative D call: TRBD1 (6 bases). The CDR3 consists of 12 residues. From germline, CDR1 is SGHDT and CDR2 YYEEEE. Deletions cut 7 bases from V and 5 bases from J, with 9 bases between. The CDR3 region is CASGRGNEKLFF. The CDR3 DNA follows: TGTGCCAGCGGAAGGGGGAATGAAAAACTGTTTTTT. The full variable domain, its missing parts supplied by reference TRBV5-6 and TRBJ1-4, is DAGVTQSPTHLIKTRGQQVTLRCSPKSGHDTVSWYQQALGQGPQFIFQYYEEEERQRGNFPDRFSGHQFPNYSSELNVNALLLGDSALYLCASGRGNEKLFFGSGTQLSVL.

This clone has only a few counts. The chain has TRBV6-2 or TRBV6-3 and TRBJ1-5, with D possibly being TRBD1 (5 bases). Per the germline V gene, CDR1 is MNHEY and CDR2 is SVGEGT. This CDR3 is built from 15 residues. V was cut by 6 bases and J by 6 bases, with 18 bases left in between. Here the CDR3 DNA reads TGTGCCAGCAGCAATACCCAGGGTTTAGGTCAGCCCCAGCATTTT. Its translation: CASSNTQGLGQPQHF.

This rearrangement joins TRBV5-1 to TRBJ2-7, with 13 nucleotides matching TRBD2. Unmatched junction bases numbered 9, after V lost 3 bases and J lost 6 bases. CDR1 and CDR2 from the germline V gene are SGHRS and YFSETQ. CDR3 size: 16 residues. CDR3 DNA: TGCGCCAGCAGCTCGACTAGCGGGAGGCCGACGGGCGAGCAGTACTTC. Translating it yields CASSSTSGRPTGEQYF.

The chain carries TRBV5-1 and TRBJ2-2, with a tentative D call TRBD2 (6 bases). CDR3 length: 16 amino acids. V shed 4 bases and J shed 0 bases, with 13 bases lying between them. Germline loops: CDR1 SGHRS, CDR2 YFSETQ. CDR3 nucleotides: TGCGCCAGCAGCCCCAGTGGAGGGGCGAACACCGGGGAGCTGTTTTTT. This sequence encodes CASSPSGGANTGELFF.

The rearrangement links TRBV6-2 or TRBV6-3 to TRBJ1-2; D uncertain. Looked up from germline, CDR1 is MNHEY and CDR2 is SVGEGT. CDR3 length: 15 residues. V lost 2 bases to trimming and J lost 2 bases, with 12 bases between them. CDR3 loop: CASSYELTGNYGYTF. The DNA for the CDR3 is TGTGCCAGCAGTTACGAGTTGACGGGAAACTATGGCTACACCTTC.

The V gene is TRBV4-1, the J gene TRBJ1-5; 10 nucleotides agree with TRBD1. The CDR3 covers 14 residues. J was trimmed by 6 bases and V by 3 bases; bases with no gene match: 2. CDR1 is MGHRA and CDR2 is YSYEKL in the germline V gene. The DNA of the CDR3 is TGCGCCAGCAGCCAGGGACAGGGGAGTCAGCCCCAGCATTTT. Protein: CASSQGQGSQPQHF.